The sequence of this T cell receptor beta chain was determined in a study of blood T cell repertoires in COVID-19. Study at large: Samples taken during acute and convalescent COVID-19 were collected in the United States, Italy and Spain. Sources were T cells, B-cell-depleted T cells, or PBMCs; the material itself was cDNA or gDNA.

The CDR3 length is 12 residues. V was trimmed by 0 bases and J by 9 bases, leaving 6 bases between them. Germline CDR1 MNHEY, CDR2 SVGEGT. Methods used by the authors: Amplification of reference gene primers provided the estimated nucleated cell counts. Measured with immunoSEQ multiplex PCR; TCRdb has only the in-frame clones, and not every one. That table is the source of V, J and clone size, and D and trimming were worked out from the DNA. The data hold hundreds of thousands of clones, with roughly nine tenths observed a single time. This rearrangement joins TRBV6-2 or TRBV6-3 to TRBJ1-5; no clear D gene. This TCR derives from a woman aged 45-65 years with acute or convalescent COVID-19. The source material was peripheral blood. CDR3 sequence (DNA): TGTGCCAGCAGTTACTCGAGAAGGCCCCAGCATTTT. Translating gives CASSYSRRPQHF.